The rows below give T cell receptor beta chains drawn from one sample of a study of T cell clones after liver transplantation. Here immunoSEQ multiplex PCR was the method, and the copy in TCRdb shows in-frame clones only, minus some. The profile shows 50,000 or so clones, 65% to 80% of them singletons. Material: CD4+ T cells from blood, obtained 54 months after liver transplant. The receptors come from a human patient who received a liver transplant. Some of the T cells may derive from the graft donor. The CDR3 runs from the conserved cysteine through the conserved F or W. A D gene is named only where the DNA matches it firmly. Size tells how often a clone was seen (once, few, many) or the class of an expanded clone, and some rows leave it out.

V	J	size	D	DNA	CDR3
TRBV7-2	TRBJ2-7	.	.	TGTGCCAGCAGCCTCCGACAGTTTTCCTACGAGCAGTACTTC	CASSLRQFSYEQYF
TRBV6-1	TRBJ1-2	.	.	TGTGCCAGCGTCCCAGCAGAGACCTATACAAGCTACACCTTC	CASVPAETYTSYTF
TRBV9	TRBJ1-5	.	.	TGTGCCAGCAGCGCGGGACGGTTAAATCAGCCCCAGCATTTT	CASSAGRLNQPQHF
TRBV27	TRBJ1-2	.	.	TGTGCCAGCAGTCGGACAGCCAGTTATGGCTACACCTTC	CASSRTASYGYTF
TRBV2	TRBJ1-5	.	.	TGTGCCAGCGGGGTCGGGTACAATCAGCCCCAGCATTTT	CASGVGYNQPQHF
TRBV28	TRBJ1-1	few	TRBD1	TGTGCCAGCAGTTTATGGGGGACAGGAAAGAACACTGAAGCTTTCTTT	CASSLWGTGKNTEAFF
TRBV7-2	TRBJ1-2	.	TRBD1	TGTGCCAGCAGCCCGGGACAGGGGAGGGACTATGGCTACACCTTC	CASSPGQGRDYGYTF
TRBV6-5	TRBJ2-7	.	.	TGTGCCAGCAGGAGGGGGGACGGAAGCTACGAGCAGTACTTC	CASRRGDGSYEQYF
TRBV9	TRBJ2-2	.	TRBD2	TGTGCCAGCAGCTCTCGGACTAGCGGGGGCCTGAACACCGGGGAGCTGTTTTTT	CASSSRTSGGLNTGELFF
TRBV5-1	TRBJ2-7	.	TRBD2	TGCGCCAGCAGCTTGGCGAGCGGGGGGACCTACGAGCAGTACTTC	CASSLASGGTYEQYF
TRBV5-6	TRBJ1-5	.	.	TGTGCCAGCAGCCGCAGGGGTCGCGATGGGCGCCAGCCCCAGCATTTT	CASSRRGRDGRQPQHF
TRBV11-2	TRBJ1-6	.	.	TGTGCCAGCAGCTTAGGCCCGGGGGCGAAGGGAAATTCACCCCTCCACTTT	CASSLGPGAKGNSPLHF
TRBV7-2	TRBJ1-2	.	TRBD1	TGTGCCAGCAGCTCTAACAGGGGGGACTACGGCTACACCTTC	CASSSNRGDYGYTF
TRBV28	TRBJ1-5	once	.	TGTGCCAGCAGGTCTAGGGGACGGGGGTTTTCTCAGCCCCAGCATTTT	CASRSRGRGFSQPQHF
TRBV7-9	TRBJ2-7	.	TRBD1	TGTGCCAGCAGCCCAGGGGGTCGCCCCTACGAGCAGTACTTC	CASSPGGRPYEQYF
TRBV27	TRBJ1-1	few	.	TGTGCCAGCAGTTTATCGGGGGGCGGGTTCACTGAAGCTTTCTTT	CASSLSGGGFTEAFF
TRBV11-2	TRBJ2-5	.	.	TGTGCCAGCAGCCATCTATCAACTGGGACCCAGTACTTC	CASSHLSTGTQYF
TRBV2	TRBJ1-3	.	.	TGTGCCAGCAGTCACAAGTACACGAGCTCTGGAAACACCATATATTTT	CASSHKYTSSGNTIYF
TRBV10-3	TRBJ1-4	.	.	TGTGCCTCCAAGGGATTGGGGCAGGGTGATGAAAAACTGTTTTTT	CASKGLGQGDEKLFF
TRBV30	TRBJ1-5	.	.	TGTGCCTGGGCTCCGCGGGGGAGAAATCAGCCCCAGCATTTT	CAWAPRGRNQPQHF
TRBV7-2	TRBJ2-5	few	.	TGTGCCAGCAGCTTAGGGTCCCGGAAGGAGACCCAGTACTTC	CASSLGSRKETQYF
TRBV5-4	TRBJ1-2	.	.	TGTGCCAGCAGCTTGGGACAGGCCCAGTATGGCTACACCTTC	CASSLGQAQYGYTF
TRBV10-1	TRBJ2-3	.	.	TGCGCCAGCAGTGAGCGGCGGGGGCTCCGCACAGATACGCAGTATTTT	CASSERRGLRTDTQYF
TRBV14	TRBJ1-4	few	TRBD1	TGTGCCAGCAGCCTGACAGGGAATGAAAAACTGTTTTTT	CASSLTGNEKLFF
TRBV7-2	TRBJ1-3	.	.	TGTGCCAGCAGCTTAGAGTCGAGTGCTGGAAACACCATATATTTT	CASSLESSAGNTIYF
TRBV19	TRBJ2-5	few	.	TGTGCCAGTAGCATGACGAGTGTCAGGGGAGAGACCCAGTACTTC	CASSMTSVRGETQYF
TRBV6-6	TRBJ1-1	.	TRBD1	TGTGCCAGCAGTTACCAGGGGGGAGGTACTGAAGCTTTCTTT	CASSYQGGGTEAFF
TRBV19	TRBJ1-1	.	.	TGTGCCAGTAGCCAGTTGAACACTGAAGCTTTCTTT	CASSQLNTEAFF
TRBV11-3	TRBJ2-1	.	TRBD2	TGTGCCAGCAGCTTAGAGACTAGCGGGGGGGCACCCTACAATGAGCAGTTCTTC	CASSLETSGGAPYNEQFF
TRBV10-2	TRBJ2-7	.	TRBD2	TGCGCCAGCAGCCCCGGGGGGGGTGGGTACGAGCAGTACTTC	CASSPGGGGYEQYF
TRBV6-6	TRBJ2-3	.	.	TGTGCCAGCAGTTCCCTATACGATACGCAGTATTTT	CASSSLYDTQYF